Below, 26 T cell receptor beta chains from the same sample are listed, as sequenced in a study of identical twins. TCRdb independently ran MiXCR on the 5' RACE reads; one entry per CDR3 protein. The sample has 350,000 to 500,000 distinct CDR3 sequences, approximately 17% seen once. The sample was naive T cells sorted from blood. The receptors shown here come from a middle-aged man in good health.

Ten or more counts support this clonotype. The genes are TRBV6-1 and TRBJ2-1; 7 bases are a match to TRBD2. Trimming at V came to 5 bases and at J to 10 bases, leaving 11 bases not matched to a gene. Per germline, CDR1 MNHNS and CDR2 SASEGT. This CDR3 contains 14 residues. The CDR3 nucleotides are TGTGCCAGCAGTCCCGGGGGAGGGTACGTAGAGCAGTTCTTC. It specifies CASSPGGGYVEQFF.

This clonotype was recorded many times. The CDR3 DNA reads as TGTGCCAGCAGCCAAAAAGGGCAGGGAGGAAAGAACACCGGGGAGCTGTTTTTT. Translating it yields CASSQKGQGGKNTGELFF. J is TRBJ2-2 and V is TRBV4-2; D perhaps matches TRBD2 (6 bases). This CDR3 contains 18 residues. Deletions cut 2 bases from V and 1 base from J, with 17 bases between. CDR1 is LGHNA, CDR2 YNFKEQ, per germline.

The table lists this clonotype with many counts. V and J are TRBV30 and TRBJ2-1, with TRBD2 identical over 11 bases. V shed 4 bases and J 4 bases; nucleotides not matched to a gene: 3. There are 14 residues in the CDR3. Germline values: CDR1 GTSNPN, CDR2 SVGIG (reference sequence). The CDR3 loop is CAWTSSGRYNEQFF. In nucleotides, the CDR3 is TGTGCCTGGACATCTAGCGGGAGGTACAATGAGCAGTTCTTC. Together with reference TRBV30 and TRBJ2-1, the CDR3 gives the full variable domain: SQTIHQWPATLVQPVGSPLSLECTVEGTSNPNLYWYRQAAGRGLQLLFYSVGIGQISSEVPQNLSASRPQDRQFILSSKKLLLSDSGFYLCAWTSSGRYNEQFFGPGTRLTVL.

V usage is TRBV27 and J usage is TRBJ1-1; TRBD1 aligns across 9 bases. V lost 5 bases to trimming and J lost 3 bases; unmatched junction nucleotides: 13. Germline CDR1 MNHEY, CDR2 SMNVEV (reference sequence). The CDR3 is made up of 17 amino acids. CDR3 in DNA: TGTGCCAGCAGTCCAGGGACAGGGCGGAGGGGGGACACTGAAGCTTTCTTT. Translating gives CASSPGTGRRGDTEAFF.

The rearrangement uses TRBV12-3 or TRBV12-4 and TRBJ2-1; possible D gene TRBD1, 6 bases. This CDR3 has 15 amino acids. Trimming cost V 5 bases and J 2 bases, with 13 bases left between them. The CDR3 region is CASSPGKGAYNEQFF. The CDR3 bases are TGTGCCAGCAGTCCAGGAAAGGGGGCCTACAATGAGCAGTTCTTC.

The V call is TRBV12-3 or TRBV12-4, the J call TRBJ2-2; D ambiguous. The germline V and J ends were trimmed by 2 bases and 0 bases, with 7 bases remaining between them. This CDR3 has 15 residues. The CDR3 spells CASSLRQSNTGELFF. CDR3 nucleotide sequence: TGTGCCAGCAGTTTACGGCAGTCGAACACCGGGGAGCTGTTTTTT.

The chain is built from TRBV5-1 and TRBJ2-3; possibly TRBD2 for D (5 bases). V dropped 0 bases and J dropped 3 bases, with 17 bases sitting between them. CDR3 size: 17 residues. Looked up from germline, CDR1 is SGHRS and CDR2 is YFSETQ. This CDR3 reads CASSLGARVPRTDTQYF. The CDR3 DNA is TGCGCCAGCAGCTTGGGCGCGCGGGTACCAAGGACAGATACGCAGTATTTT. The full variable domain, in which reference TRBV5-1 and TRBJ2-3 provide the parts outside the CDR3, is KAGVTQTPRYLIKTRGQQVTLSCSPISGHRSVSWYQQTPGQGLQFLFEYFSETQRNKGNFPGRFSGRQFSNSRSEMNVSTLELGDSALYLCASSLGARVPRTDTQYFGPGTRLTVL.

This clonotype has a handful of counts. The rearrangement joins TRBV10-3 to TRBJ2-1, with D unclear. CDR3 length equals 13 residues. The V gene's germline CDR1 is ENHRY and CDR2 SYGVKD. V lost 6 bases and J 1 base, leaving 7 bases between the germline ends. The chain's CDR3 is CAIRTTSYNEQFF. The CDR3 bases are TGTGCCATCAGGACGACTTCCTACAATGAGCAGTTCTTC.

The chain has TRBV10-3 and TRBJ2-7; the D gene is possibly TRBD2 (7 bases). The CDR3 is 16 amino acids. CDR1 is ENHRY, CDR2 SYGVKD, per germline. Trimming took off 0 bases at V and 0 bases at J, with 12 bases between the two ends. The CDR3: CAISESGGGPSYEQYF. The CDR3 DNA sequence: TGTGCCATCAGTGAGTCGGGAGGGGGACCCTCCTACGAGCAGTACTTC.

The CDR3: CSVETGGNQPQHF. The CDR3 region has the DNA TGCAGCGTTGAAACAGGGGGCAATCAGCCCCAGCATTTT. The chain employs TRBV29-1 and TRBJ1-5, with 7 bases aligning to TRBD1. With 2 bases clipped from V and 2 bases from J, the junction kept 0 bases outside the gene matches. CDR1 and CDR2 from the germline V gene are SQVTM and ANQGSEA. The CDR3 sequence is 13 residues long.

The chain uses TRBV7-2 and TRBJ2-5, with D hard to call. In germline, CDR1 is SGHTA, CDR2 FQGNSA. The germline V and J ends were trimmed by 5 bases and 7 bases, with 11 bases remaining between them. The CDR3 spans 12 residues. The CDR3 nucleotides are TGTGCCAGCAGCCCCCTCGGGTTGACCCAGTACTTC. It encodes CASSPLGLTQYF.

This clonotype occurred a few times. This rearrangement joins TRBV9 to TRBJ2-7; 10 nucleotides align to TRBD1. The germline gives CDR1 SGDLS, CDR2 YYNGEE. The J segment lost 4 bases and the V segment lost 2 bases, leaving 6 bases of the junction unmatched. CDR3 size: 15 residues. CDR3 amino acids: CASSVTWDRGYEQYF. CDR3 nucleotides: TGTGCCAGCAGCGTTACTTGGGACAGGGGATACGAGCAGTACTTC. The full variable domain, with the rest looked up from reference TRBV9 and TRBJ2-7, is DSGVTQTPKHLITATGQRVTLRCSPRSGDLSVYWYQQSLDQGLQFLIQYYNGEERAKGNILERFSAQQFPDLHSELNLSSLELGDSALYFCASSVTWDRGYEQYFGPGTRLTVT.

This clonotype has at least ten counts. The chain employs TRBV6-1 and TRBJ2-5; 12 bases are shared with TRBD2. V shed 4 bases, J shed 4 bases, and the junction held 4 bases outside the gene matches. CDR1 and CDR2 from the germline V gene are MNHNS and SASEGT. The CDR3 has 15 amino acids. For the CDR3, the DNA is TGTGCCAGCAGTGGCACGACTAGCGGGGGAGAGACCCAGTACTTC. Translated, it gives CASSGTTSGGETQYF.

The rearrangement uses TRBV3-1 and TRBJ2-2; possibly TRBD1 for D (6 bases). Deletions cut 9 bases from V and 8 bases from J, with 10 bases between. The CDR3 consists of 11 residues. Per the germline V gene, CDR1 is LGHDT and CDR2 is YNNKEL (reference sequence). CDR3 coding DNA: TGTGCCAGTGCCCAGGGGGGGGAGCTGTTTTTT. The encoded protein is CASAQGGELFF.

A remark on this clonotype: A much larger clone differs by one base, so this may be a read error. The V gene is TRBV12-3 or TRBV12-4, the J gene TRBJ2-7; 9 nucleotides agree with TRBD1. Trimming cost V 6 bases and J 4 bases; bases outside gene matches: 4. The CDR3 covers 13 residues. Here the CDR3 DNA reads TGTGCCAGCAGCACCGGGACAGGGTACGAGCAGTACTTC. It codes for CASSTGTGYEQYF.

This clonotype was detected many times. The V call is TRBV5-1, the J call TRBJ2-1; D is undetermined. The CDR3 loop spans 11 amino acids. The germline V gene has CDR1 SGHRS and CDR2 YFSETQ. Trimming pared 2 bases from V and 10 bases from J, leaving 7 bases between. The CDR3 loop reads CASSFRNEQFF. The CDR3 DNA reads as TGCGCCAGCAGCTTTAGGAACGAGCAGTTCTTC. The full variable domain, with the rest looked up from reference TRBV5-1 and TRBJ2-1, is KAGVTQTPRYLIKTRGQQVTLSCSPISGHRSVSWYQQTPGQGLQFLFEYFSETQRNKGNFPGRFSGRQFSNSRSEMNVSTLELGDSALYLCASSFRNEQFFGPGTRLTVL.

This clonotype was seen a handful of times. The chain joins TRBV20-1 to TRBJ2-7, with D possibly matching TRBD2 (5 bases). The V end was cut by 0 bases, the J end by 3 bases, with 15 bases between. The CDR3 is 15 residues long. The germline V gene has CDR1 DFQATT and CDR2 SNEGSKA (reference sequence). The CDR3 DNA sequence: TGCAGTGCTAGAGATGGTAACCCGGGGAACTACGAGCAGTACTTC. Translation: CSARDGNPGNYEQYF.

V usage is TRBV20-1 and J usage is TRBJ2-1, with D maybe TRBD2 (5 bases). The CDR3 contains 16 residues. The germline V gene has CDR1 DFQATT and CDR2 SNEGSKA (reference sequence). Trimming pared 8 bases from V and 9 bases from J, leaving 29 bases between. CDR3 coding DNA: TGCAGTTCCCGGGGTCATCTCCGTACTGCGGTGGGTGAGCAGTTCTTC. Translating it yields CSSRGHLRTAVGEQFF.

This clonotype was picked up a small number of times. The V call is TRBV7-6, the J call TRBJ2-7; D possibly corresponds to TRBD1 (6 bases). Between the trimmed V and J ends, which lost 4 bases and 3 bases, there was a span of 19 bases. The CDR3 consists of 16 residues. Germline CDR1 reads SGHVS; CDR2 reads FNYEAQ. The CDR3 region is CASSSTTGLLGYEQYF. The CDR3 DNA reads TGTGCCAGCAGCTCAACGACAGGCCTCCTTGGCTACGAGCAGTACTTC.

The chain joins TRBV29-1 to TRBJ2-1; 7 bases fit TRBD1. Germline V gene sequence: CDR1 SQVTM, CDR2 ANQGSEA. V shed 7 bases and J 3 bases; nucleotides not matched to a gene: 6. The CDR3 sequence is 13 residues long. The DNA of the CDR3 is TGCAGCGCGCCAGGGACAGTCTACAATGAGCAGTTCTTC. Its protein product is CSAPGTVYNEQFF.

V and J are TRBV9 and TRBJ2-7; TRBD1 matches 9 bases. CDR3 length: 13 residues. J was trimmed by 3 bases and V by 7 bases; bases with no gene match: 5. Per the germline V gene, CDR1 is SGDLS and CDR2 is YYNGEE. The DNA for the CDR3 is TGTGCCAGCGGCAAGACAGGGGGCTACGAGCAGTACTTC. Its protein product is CASGKTGGYEQYF. The full variable domain, its missing parts supplied by reference TRBV9 and TRBJ2-7, is DSGVTQTPKHLITATGQRVTLRCSPRSGDLSVYWYQQSLDQGLQFLIQYYNGEERAKGNILERFSAQQFPDLHSELNLSSLELGDSALYFCASGKTGGYEQYFGPGTRLTVT.

This clonotype has just one count. The chain carries TRBV20-1 and TRBJ1-5, with D possibly matching TRBD1 (6 bases). The length of the CDR3 is 15 residues. Per the germline V gene, CDR1 is DFQATT and CDR2 is SNEGSKA (reference sequence). Trimming cost V 6 bases and J 0 bases, with 15 bases left between them. CDR3 residues: CSAHPQGNSNQPQHF. The CDR3 coding sequence is TGCAGTGCCCACCCACAGGGTAATAGCAATCAGCCCCAGCATTTT.

The genes are TRBV4-1 and TRBJ2-1, with unresolved D. Germline-derived CDR1 and CDR2 are MGHRA and YSYEKL. The CDR3 covers 16 residues. V lost 0 bases to trimming and J lost 4 bases, with 13 bases between them. CDR3: CASSQDGQLRYNEQFF. For the CDR3, the DNA is TGCGCCAGCAGCCAAGATGGGCAGTTACGGTACAATGAGCAGTTCTTC.

The chain's CDR3 is CSAWDWSSYEQYF. The CDR3 region has the DNA TGCAGTGCTTGGGACTGGAGCTCCTACGAGCAGTACTTC. The chain carries TRBV20-1 and TRBJ2-7, with D possibly matching TRBD2 (6 bases). The CDR3 runs 13 residues. Trimming stripped 5 bases from V and 0 bases from J, with 11 bases between. Germline lookup yields CDR1 DFQATT and CDR2 SNEGSKA (reference sequence).

This clonotype occurred many times. J is TRBJ2-7 and V is TRBV15; tentatively, D is TRBD1 or TRBD2 (5 bases each). The CDR3 loop spans 14 amino acids. V gave up 0 bases and J gave up 4 bases, with 10 bases separating them. Germline V CDR1 and CDR2: LNHNV, YYDKDF (reference sequence). The CDR3 region is CATSRELRGYEQYF. The CDR3 DNA sequence: TGTGCCACCAGCAGAGAGTTGAGGGGTTACGAGCAGTACTTC.

This clonotype was seen a handful of times. The chain carries TRBV7-2 and TRBJ2-7; D remains ambiguous. Trimming left V 2 bases short and J 2 bases short, with 4 bases between. The CDR3 extends over 12 amino acids. Per the germline V gene, CDR1 is SGHTA and CDR2 is FQGNSA. CDR3: CASSLNAYEQYF. CDR3 sequence (DNA): TGTGCCAGCAGCTTAAACGCCTACGAGCAGTACTTC. Full variable domain (missing parts from reference TRBV7-2 and TRBJ2-7): GAGVSQSPSNKVTEKGKDVELRCDPISGHTALYWYRQSLGQGLEFLIYFQGNSAPDKSGLPSDRFSAERTGGSVSTLTIQRTQQEDSAVYLCASSLNAYEQYFGPGTRLTVT.